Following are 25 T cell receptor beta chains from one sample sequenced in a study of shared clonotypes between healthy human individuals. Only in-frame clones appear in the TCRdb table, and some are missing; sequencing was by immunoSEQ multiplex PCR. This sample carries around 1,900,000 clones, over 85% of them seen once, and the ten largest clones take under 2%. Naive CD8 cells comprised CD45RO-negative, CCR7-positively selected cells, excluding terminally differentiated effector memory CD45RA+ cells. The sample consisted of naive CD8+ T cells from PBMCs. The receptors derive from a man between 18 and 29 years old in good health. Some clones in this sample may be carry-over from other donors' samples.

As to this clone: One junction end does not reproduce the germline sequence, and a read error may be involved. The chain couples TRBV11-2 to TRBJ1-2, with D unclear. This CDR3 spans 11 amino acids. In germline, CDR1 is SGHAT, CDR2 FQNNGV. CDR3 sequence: CASSLIRRRHF. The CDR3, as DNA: TGTGCCAGCAGCCTGATTCGACGGCGGCACTTC.

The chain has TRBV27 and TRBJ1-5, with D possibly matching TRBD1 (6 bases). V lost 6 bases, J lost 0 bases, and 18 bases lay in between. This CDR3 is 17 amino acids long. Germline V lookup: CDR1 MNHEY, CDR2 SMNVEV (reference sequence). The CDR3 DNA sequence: TGTGCCAGCAGCGTGGGGGCAGGGCCGTATAGCAATCAGCCCCAGCATTTT. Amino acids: CASSVGAGPYSNQPQHF.

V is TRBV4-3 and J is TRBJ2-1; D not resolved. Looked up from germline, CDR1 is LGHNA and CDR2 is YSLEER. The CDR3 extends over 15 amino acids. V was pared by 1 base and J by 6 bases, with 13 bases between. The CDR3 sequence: CASSQGGFTGNEQFF. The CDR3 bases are TGCGCCAGCAGCCAAGGAGGTTTCACCGGCAATGAGCAGTTCTTC.

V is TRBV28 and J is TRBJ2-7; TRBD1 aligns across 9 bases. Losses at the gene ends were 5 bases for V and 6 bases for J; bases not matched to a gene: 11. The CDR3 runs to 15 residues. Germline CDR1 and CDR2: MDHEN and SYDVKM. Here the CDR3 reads CASSLHTQGAGEQYF. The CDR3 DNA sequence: TGTGCCAGCAGTCTTCACACACAGGGGGCGGGCGAGCAGTACTTC.

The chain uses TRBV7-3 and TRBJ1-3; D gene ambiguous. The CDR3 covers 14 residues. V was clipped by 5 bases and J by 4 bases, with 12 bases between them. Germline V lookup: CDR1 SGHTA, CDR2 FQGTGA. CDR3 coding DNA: TGTGCCAGCAGCAGTAGCCCGGACGGAAACACCATATATTTT. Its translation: CASSSSPDGNTIYF. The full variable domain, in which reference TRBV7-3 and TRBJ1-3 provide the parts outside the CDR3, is GAGVSQTPSNKVTEKGKYVELRCDPISGHTALYWYRQSLGQGPEFLIYFQGTGAADDSGLPNDRFFAVRPEGSVSTLKIQRTERGDSAVYLCASSSSPDGNTIYFGEGSWLTVV.

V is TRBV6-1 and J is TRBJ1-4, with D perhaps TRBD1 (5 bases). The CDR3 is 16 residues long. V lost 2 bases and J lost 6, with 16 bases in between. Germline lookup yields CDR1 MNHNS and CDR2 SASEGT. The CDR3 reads CASSEQGEGVDEKLFF. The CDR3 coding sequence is TGTGCCAGCAGTGAACAAGGGGAAGGGGTTGATGAAAAACTGTTTTTT.

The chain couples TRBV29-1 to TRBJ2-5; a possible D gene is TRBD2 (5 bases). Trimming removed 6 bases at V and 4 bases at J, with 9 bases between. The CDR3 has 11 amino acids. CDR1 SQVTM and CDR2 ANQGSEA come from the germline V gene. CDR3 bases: TGCAGCGTCGAGGGAGTAGAGACCCAGTACTTC. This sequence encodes CSVEGVETQYF.

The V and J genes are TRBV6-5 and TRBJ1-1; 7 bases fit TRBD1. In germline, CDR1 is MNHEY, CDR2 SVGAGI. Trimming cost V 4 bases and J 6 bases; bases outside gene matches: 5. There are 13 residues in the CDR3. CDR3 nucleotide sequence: TGTGCCAGCAGTTGGGACAGAGGGGCTGAAGCTTTCTTT. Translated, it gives CASSWDRGAEAFF.

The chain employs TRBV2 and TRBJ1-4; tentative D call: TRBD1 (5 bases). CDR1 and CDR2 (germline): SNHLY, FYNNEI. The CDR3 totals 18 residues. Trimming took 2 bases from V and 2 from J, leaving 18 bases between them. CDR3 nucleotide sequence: TGTGCCAGCAGTGAATATGTAGGGACCGGGGTCACTAATGAAAAACTGTTTTTT. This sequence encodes CASSEYVGTGVTNEKLFF.

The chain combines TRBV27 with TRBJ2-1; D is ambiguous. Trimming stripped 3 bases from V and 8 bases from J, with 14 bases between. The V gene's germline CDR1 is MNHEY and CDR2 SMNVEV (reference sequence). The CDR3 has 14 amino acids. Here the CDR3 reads CASSFRELGDEQFF. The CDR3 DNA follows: TGTGCCAGCAGTTTTCGAGAACTGGGCGATGAGCAGTTCTTC.

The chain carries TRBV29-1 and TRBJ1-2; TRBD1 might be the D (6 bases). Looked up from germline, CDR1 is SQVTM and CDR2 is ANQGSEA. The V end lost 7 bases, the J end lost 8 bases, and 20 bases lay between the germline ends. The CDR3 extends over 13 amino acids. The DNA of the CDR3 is TGCAGCGCGCAACCAGAAACAGGGTTAGGCTACACCTTC. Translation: CSAQPETGLGYTF. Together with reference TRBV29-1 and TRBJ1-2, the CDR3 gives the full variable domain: SAVISQKPSRDICQRGTSLTIQCQVDSQVTMMFWYRQQPGQSLTLIATANQGSEATYESGFVIDKFPISRPNLTFSTLTVSNMSPEDSSIYLCSAQPETGLGYTFGSGTRLTVV.

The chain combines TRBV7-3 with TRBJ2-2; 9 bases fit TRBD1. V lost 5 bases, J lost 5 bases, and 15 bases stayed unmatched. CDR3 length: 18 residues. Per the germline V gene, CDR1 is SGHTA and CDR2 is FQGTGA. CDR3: CASSQPGQGPTGTGELFF. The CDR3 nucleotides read TGTGCCAGCAGCCAACCGGGACAGGGACCAACGGGAACCGGGGAGCTGTTTTTT.

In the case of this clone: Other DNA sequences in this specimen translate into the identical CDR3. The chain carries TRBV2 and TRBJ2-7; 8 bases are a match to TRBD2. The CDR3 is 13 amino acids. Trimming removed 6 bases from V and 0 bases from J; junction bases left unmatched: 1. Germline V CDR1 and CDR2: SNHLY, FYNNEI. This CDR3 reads CASSSGSSYEQYF. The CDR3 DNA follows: TGTGCCAGCAGCAGCGGGAGCTCCTACGAGCAGTACTTC.

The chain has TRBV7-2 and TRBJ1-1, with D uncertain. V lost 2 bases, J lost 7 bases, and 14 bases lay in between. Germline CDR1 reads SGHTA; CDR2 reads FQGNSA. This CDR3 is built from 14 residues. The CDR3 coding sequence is TGTGCCAGCAGCTTATCGGTACCCCCTATTGAAGCTTTCTTT. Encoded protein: CASSLSVPPIEAFF.

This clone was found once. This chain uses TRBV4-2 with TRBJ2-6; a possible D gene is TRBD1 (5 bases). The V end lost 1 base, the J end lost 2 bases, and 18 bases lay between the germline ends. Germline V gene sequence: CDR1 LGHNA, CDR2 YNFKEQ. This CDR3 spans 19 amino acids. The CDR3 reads CASSQVAAARVAGANVLTF. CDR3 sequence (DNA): TGTGCCAGCAGCCAAGTTGCGGCGGCCAGGGTAGCTGGGGCCAACGTCCTGACTTTC.

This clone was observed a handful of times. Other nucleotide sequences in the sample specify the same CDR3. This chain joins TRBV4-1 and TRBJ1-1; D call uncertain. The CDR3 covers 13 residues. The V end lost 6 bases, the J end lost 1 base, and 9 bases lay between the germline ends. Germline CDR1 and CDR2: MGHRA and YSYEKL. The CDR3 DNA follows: TGCGCCAGCAGTCAAACAGAGAACACTGAAGCTTTCTTT. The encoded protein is CASSQTENTEAFF.

CDR3 DNA: TGTGCCAGCAGTTTGCTAGCGGGGTATAACAATGAGCAGTTCTTC. Its protein is CASSLLAGYNNEQFF. The rearrangement uses TRBV28 and TRBJ2-1, with 9 nucleotides matching TRBD2. The V segment lost 3 bases and the J segment 5 bases; nucleotides outside the gene matches: 5. The CDR3 spans 15 residues. Germline V CDR1 and CDR2: MDHEN, SYDVKM.

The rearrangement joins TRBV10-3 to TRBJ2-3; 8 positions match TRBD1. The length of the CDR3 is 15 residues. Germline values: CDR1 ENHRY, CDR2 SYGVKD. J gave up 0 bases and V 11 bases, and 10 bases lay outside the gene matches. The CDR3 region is CAASGQAESTDTQYF. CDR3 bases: TGTGCCGCCTCGGGACAGGCTGAGAGCACAGATACGCAGTATTTT.

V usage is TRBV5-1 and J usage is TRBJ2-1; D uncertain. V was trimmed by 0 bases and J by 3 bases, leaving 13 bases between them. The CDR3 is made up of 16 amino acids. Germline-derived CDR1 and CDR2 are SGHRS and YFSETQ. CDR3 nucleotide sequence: TGCGCCAGCAGCTTGGAAGGACCGAAGTTCTACAATGAGCAGTTCTTC. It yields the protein CASSLEGPKFYNEQFF.

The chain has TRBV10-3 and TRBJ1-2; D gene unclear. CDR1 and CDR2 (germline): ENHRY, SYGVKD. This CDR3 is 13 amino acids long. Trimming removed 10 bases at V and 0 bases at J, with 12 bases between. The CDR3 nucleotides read TGTGCCACGGCCACCAGCTCTAACTATGGCTACACCTTC. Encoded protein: CATATSSNYGYTF.

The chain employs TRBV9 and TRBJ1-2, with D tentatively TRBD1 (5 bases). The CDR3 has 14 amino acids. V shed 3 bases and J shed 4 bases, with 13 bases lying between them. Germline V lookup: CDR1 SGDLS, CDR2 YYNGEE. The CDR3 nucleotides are TGTGCCAGCAGCGGCCGGGGCAGCTTCTATGGCTACACCTTC. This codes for CASSGRGSFYGYTF.

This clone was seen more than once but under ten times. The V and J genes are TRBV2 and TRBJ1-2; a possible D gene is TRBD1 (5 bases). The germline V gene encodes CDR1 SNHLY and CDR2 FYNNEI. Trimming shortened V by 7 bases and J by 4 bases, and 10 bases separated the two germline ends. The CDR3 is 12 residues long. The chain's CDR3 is CASIAGPYGYTF. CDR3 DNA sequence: TGTGCCAGCATCGCAGGGCCCTATGGCTACACCTTC.

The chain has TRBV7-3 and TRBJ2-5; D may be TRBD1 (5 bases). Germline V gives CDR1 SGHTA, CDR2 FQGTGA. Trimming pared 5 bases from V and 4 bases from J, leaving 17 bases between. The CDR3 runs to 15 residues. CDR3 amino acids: CASSPDVGQRETQYF. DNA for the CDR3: TGTGCCAGCAGCCCCGACGTGGGGCAGAGAGAGACCCAGTACTTC.

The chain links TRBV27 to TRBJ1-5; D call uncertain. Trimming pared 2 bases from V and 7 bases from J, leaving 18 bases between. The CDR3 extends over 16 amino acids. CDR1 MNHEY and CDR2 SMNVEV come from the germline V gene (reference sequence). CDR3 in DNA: TGTGCCAGCAGTTTAAACGGCCTCCTTGGCGTCCAGCCCCAGCATTTT. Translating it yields CASSLNGLLGVQPQHF.

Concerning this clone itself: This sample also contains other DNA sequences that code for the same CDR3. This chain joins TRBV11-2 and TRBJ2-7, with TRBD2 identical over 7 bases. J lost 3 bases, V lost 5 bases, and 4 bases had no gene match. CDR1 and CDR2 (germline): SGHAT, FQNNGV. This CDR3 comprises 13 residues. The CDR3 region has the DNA TGTGCCAGCAGCCCCGGGACTAACTACGAGCAGTACTTC. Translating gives CASSPGTNYEQYF.